What follows are 5 T cell receptor beta chains derived from one specimen sequenced in a study of cytomegalovirus exposure and HLA in healthy donors. The PCR had 60 Vbeta and 13 Jbeta primers. Sequencing used immunoSEQ multiplex PCR; TCRdb keeps in-frame clones, though not all of them. The sample lists some 85,000 clones; roughly 76% were seen once. Sequencing was performed on PBMCs. The source is a male donor in good health and CMV-seronegative.

This chain links TRBV29-1 with TRBJ1-2; 7 bases are shared with TRBD1. V gave up 8 bases and J gave up 0 bases; unmatched junction bases: 15. The CDR3 sequence is 16 residues long. From germline, CDR1 is SQVTM and CDR2 ANQGSEA. The CDR3, as DNA: TGCAGCACGGGGGGGCAGGGGGGTGAAGCTAACTATGGCTACACCTTC. This sequence encodes CSTGGQGGEANYGYTF.

Concerning this clone itself: Mismatch with germline at one junction end may stem from a read error. The J gene is TRBJ1-6, the V gene TRBV7-2; TRBD1 matches at 9 bases. The germline gives CDR1 SGHTA, CDR2 FQGNSA. CDR3 length equals 16 residues. CDR3 sequence (DNA): TGTGCCAGCAGCTTAGCGCCCGGGGGACAGGGTTCATCCCTCCACTTT. This gives the protein CASSLAPGGQGSSLHF.

In its sample, this clone was seen once. This chain joins TRBV28 and TRBJ2-7, with D tentatively TRBD2 (5 bases). Germline assignment: CDR1 MDHEN and CDR2 SYDVKM. CDR3 size: 14 residues. V dropped 6 bases and J dropped 7 bases, with 19 bases sitting between them. Written as DNA, the CDR3 is TGTGCCAGCAGCTCTGTAGGTAGCGAGAAGGAGCAGTACTTC. Protein product: CASSSVGSEKEQYF.

The CDR3 sequence: CASSFGTGKDSPLHF. The CDR3 DNA is TGTGCCAGCAGCTTTGGGACAGGGAAAGATTCACCCCTCCACTTT. V gene TRBV7-9 combines with J gene TRBJ1-6, with 9 positions matching TRBD1. CDR1 and CDR2 (germline): SEHNR, FQNEAQ (reference sequence). The junction had 5 bases not matched to a gene; V was cut back by 3 bases and J by 8 bases. The CDR3 has 15 residues. Full variable domain (rest looked up from reference TRBV7-9 and TRBJ1-6): DTGVSQNPRHKITKRGQNVTFRCDPISEHNRLYWYRQTLGQGPEFLTYFQNEAQLEKSRLLSDRFSAERPKGSFSTLEIQRTEQGDSAMYLCASSFGTGKDSPLHFGNGTRLTVT.

J is TRBJ2-7 and V is TRBV5-4; 13 positions match TRBD2. Trimming at V came to 4 bases and at J to 4 bases, leaving 5 bases not matched to a gene. This CDR3 is 15 amino acids long. Germline CDR1 is SGHNT and CDR2 is YYREEE (reference sequence). The CDR3 bases are TGTGCCAGCAGCCCCGGGACTAGCGGGACGTACGAGCAGTACTTC. Protein: CASSPGTSGTYEQYF.